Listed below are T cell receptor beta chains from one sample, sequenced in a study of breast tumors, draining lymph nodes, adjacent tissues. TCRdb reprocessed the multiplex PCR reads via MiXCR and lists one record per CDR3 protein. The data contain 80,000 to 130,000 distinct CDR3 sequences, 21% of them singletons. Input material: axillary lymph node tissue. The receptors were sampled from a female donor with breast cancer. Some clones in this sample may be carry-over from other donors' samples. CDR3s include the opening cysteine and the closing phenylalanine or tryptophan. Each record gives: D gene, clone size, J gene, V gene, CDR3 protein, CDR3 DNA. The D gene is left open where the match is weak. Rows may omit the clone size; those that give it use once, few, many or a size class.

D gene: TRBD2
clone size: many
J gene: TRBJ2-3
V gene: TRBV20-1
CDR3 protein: CSARVGGGRAPDTQYF
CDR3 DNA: TGCAGTGCTAGAGTGGGCGGCGGGAGGGCCCCAGATACGCAGTATTTT

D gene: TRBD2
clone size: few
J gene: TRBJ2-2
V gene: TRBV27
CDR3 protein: CASSFSGGTGELFF
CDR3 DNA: TGTGCCAGCAGTTTTAGCGGGGGCACCGGGGAGCTGTTTTTT

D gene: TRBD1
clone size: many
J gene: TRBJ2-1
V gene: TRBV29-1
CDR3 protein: CSVRGQYNEQFF
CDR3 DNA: TGCAGCGTTCGGGGACAGTACAATGAGCAGTTCTTC

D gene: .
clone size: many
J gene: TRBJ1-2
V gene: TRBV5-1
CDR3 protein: CASSQDTGLFYGYTF
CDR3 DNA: TGCGCCAGCAGCCAGGATACGGGGCTATTCTATGGCTACACCTTC

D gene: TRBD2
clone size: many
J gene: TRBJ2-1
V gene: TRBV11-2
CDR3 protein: CASSHGLAGGLGNEQFF
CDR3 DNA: TGTGCCAGCAGCCATGGGCTAGCGGGGGGACTGGGCAATGAGCAGTTCTTC

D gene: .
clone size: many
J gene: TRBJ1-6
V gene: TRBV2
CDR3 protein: CASRGISYNSPLHF
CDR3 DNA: TGTGCCAGCAGGGGTATCTCCTATAATTCACCCCTCCACTTT

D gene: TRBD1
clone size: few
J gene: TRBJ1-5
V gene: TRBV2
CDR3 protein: CASRVTGGVNQPQHF
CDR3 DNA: TGTGCCAGCAGGGTGACAGGGGGCGTCAATCAGCCCCAGCATTTT

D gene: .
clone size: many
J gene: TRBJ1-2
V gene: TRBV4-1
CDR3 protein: CASSQDSGVVYGYTF
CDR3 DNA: TGCGCCAGCAGCCAAGACTCAGGGGTGGTCTATGGCTACACCTTC

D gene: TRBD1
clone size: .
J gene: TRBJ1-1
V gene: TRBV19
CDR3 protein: CASSTRSGTGSEAFF
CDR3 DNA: TGTGCCAGTAGTACCCGGTCCGGGACAGGGAGTGAAGCTTTCTTT

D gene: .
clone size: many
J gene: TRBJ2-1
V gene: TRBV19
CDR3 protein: CASSGDWVVQFF
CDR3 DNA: TGTGCCAGTAGCGGGGACTGGGTGGTACAGTTCTTC

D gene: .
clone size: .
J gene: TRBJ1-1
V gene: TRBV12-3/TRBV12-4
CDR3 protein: CASIQGRNTEAFF
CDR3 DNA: TGTGCCAGCATCCAGGGTCGGAACACTGAAGCTTTCTTT

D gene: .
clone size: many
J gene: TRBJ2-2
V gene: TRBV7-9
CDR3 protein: CASSLGVTGINTGELFF
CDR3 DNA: TGTGCCAGCAGCTTAGGGGTCACAGGGATCAACACCGGGGAGCTGTTTTTT

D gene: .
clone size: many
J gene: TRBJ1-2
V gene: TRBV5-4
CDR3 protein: CASSPGHLNYGYTF
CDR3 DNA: TGTGCCAGCAGCCCGGGACACCTTAACTATGGCTACACCTTC

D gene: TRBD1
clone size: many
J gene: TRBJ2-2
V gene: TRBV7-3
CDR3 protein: CASSSGTGDTGELFF
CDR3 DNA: TGTGCCAGCAGCTCCGGGACAGGGGACACCGGGGAGCTGTTTTTT

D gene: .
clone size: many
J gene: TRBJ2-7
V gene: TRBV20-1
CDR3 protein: CSARRGTNYEQYF
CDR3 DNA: TGCAGTGCTAGGAGGGGGACTAATTACGAGCAGTACTTC

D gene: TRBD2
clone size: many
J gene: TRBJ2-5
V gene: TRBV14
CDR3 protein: CASSQDWSASGGEYQETQYF
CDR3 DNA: TGTGCCAGCAGCCAAGATTGGTCGGCTAGCGGGGGAGAGTACCAAGAGACCCAGTACTTC

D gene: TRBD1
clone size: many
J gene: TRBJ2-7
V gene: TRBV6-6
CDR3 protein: CASSPTGQGGEQYF
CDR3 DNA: TGTGCCAGCAGTCCCACGGGACAGGGGGGCGAGCAGTACTTC

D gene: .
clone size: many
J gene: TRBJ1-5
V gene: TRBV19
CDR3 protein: CASSIGVYSNQPQHF
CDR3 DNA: TGTGCCAGTAGTATAGGGGTCTATAGCAATCAGCCCCAGCATTTT

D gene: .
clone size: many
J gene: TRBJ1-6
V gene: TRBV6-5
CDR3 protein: CASTTRVGLYNSPLHF
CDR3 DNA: TGTGCCAGCACAACACGCGTTGGACTCTATAATTCACCCCTCCACTTT

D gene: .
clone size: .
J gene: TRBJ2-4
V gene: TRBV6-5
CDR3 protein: CASSQEGAKNIQYF
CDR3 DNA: TGTGCCAGCAGCCAGGAGGGCGCCAAAAACATTCAGTACTTC

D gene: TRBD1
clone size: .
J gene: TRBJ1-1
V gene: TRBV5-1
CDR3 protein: CASSSTGGTEASF
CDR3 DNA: TGCGCCAGCAGCTCGACAGGGGGCACTGAAGCTTCCTTT

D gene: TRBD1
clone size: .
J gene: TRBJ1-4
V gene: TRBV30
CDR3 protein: CAWSLQGSGNEKLFF
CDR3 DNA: TGTGCCTGGAGTTTACAGGGGTCGGGTAATGAAAAACTGTTTTTT

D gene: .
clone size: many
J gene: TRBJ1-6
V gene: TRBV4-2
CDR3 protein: CASNGPFINNSPLHF
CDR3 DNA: TGTGCCAGCAACGGGCCTTTTATTAATAATTCACCCCTCCACTTT

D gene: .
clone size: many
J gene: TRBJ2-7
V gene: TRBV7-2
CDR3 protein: CASSKGRPYEQYF
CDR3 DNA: TGTGCCAGCAGCAAGGGACGGCCCTACGAGCAGTACTTC

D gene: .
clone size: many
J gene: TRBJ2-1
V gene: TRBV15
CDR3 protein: CATLARGEQFF
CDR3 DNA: TGTGCCACCCTAGCGCGGGGTGAGCAGTTCTTC

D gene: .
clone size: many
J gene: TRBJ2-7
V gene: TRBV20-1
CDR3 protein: CSALPGQGYEQYF
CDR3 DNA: TGCAGTGCCCTACCGGGACAAGGTTACGAGCAGTACTTC

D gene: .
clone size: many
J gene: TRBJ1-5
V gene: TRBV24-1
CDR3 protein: CATSDPRDGKLSQHF
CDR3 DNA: TGTGCCACCAGTGACCCACGGGACGGCAAGTTGTCCCAGCATTTT

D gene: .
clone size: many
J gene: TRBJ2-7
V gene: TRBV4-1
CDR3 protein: CASSQGLIIRVGGEQYF
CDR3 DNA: TGCGCCAGCAGCCAAGGCCTCATTATCAGGGTAGGGGGCGAGCAGTACTTC

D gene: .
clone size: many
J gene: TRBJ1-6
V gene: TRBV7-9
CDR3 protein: CASRKWDFYNSPLHF
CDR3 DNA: TGTGCCAGCCGCAAATGGGACTTTTATAATTCACCCCTCCACTTT

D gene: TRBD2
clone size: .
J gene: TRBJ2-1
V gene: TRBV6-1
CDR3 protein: CAASGRAHNEQFF
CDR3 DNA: TGTGCCGCAAGCGGGAGGGCCCACAATGAGCAGTTCTTC

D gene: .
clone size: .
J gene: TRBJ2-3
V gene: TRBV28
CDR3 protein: CASSLYQDTDTQYF
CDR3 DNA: TGTGCCAGCAGTTTATATCAGGACACAGATACGCAGTATTTT

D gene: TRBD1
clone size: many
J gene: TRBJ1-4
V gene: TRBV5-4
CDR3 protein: CASSRGTGGEKLFF
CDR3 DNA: TGTGCCAGCAGTCGAGGGACAGGGGGGGAAAAACTGTTTTTT

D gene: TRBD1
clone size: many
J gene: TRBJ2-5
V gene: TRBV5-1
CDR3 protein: CASSPGQTQETQYF
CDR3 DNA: TGCGCCAGCAGCCCGGGACAGACACAGGAGACCCAGTACTTC

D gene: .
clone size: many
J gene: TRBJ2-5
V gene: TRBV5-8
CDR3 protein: CASSLTSMETQYF
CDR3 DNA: TGTGCCAGCAGCCTTACTAGTATGGAGACCCAGTACTTC

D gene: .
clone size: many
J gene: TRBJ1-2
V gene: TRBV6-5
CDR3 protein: CASSSDPRGDYGYTF
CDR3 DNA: TGTGCCAGCAGTTCCGATCCCAGGGGTGACTATGGCTACACCTTC

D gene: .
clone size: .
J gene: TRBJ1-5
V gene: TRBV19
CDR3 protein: CASSPTAWDQPQHF
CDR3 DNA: TGTGCCAGTAGTCCTACAGCTTGGGACCAGCCCCAGCATTTT

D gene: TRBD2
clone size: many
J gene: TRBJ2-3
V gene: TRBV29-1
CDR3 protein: CSVLLAGTDTQYF
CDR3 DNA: TGCAGCGTTCTACTAGCGGGAACCGATACGCAGTATTTT

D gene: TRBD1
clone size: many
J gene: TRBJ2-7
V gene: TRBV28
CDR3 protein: CASNPWDSSYEQYF
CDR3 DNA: TGTGCCAGCAACCCATGGGACAGTTCCTACGAGCAGTACTTC

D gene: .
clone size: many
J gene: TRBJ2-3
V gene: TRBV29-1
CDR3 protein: CSVVKESDTQYF
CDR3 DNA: TGCAGCGTTGTGAAGGAATCAGATACGCAGTATTTT

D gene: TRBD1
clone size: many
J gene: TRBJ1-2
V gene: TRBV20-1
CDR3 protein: CSARDTQGADYGYTF
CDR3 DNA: TGCAGTGCTAGAGATACACAGGGGGCAGACTATGGCTACACCTTC